These 8 T cell receptor beta chains share one sample of origin, sequenced in a study of T cells after yellow fever vaccination. TCRdb analysed the 5' RACE reads with MiXCR anew, one entry per CDR3 protein. Here the sample spans around 590,000 distinct CDR3 sequences, roughly an eighth being singletons. Sequenced material: PBMCs, taken on the day of the yellow fever booster vaccination. The receptors come from a man between 25 and 39 years old who received the YFV17D yellow fever vaccine.

This clonotype occurred a few times. This chain links TRBV30 with TRBJ2-5; the D gene could be TRBD1 or TRBD2 (5 bases each). Germline assignment: CDR1 GTSNPN and CDR2 SVGIG (reference sequence). V lost 4 bases and J lost 1, with 10 bases in between. The CDR3 runs to 13 residues. Written as DNA, the CDR3 is TGTGCCTGGATGAGGGGCGCCCAAGAGACCCAGTACTTC. Its protein is CAWMRGAQETQYF.

The chain couples TRBV5-1 to TRBJ2-3; D perhaps matches TRBD1 (6 bases). The CDR3 sequence is 14 residues long. V was cut by 5 bases and J by 2 bases, with 12 bases left in between. The germline CDR1 and CDR2 sequences are SGHRS and YFSETQ. The CDR3 sequence: CASSTQGYTDTQYF. CDR3 DNA: TGCGCCAGCAGTACACAGGGTTACACAGATACGCAGTATTTT.

This clonotype appeared a few times. The gene calls are TRBV18 and TRBJ2-2; D is perhaps TRBD2 (6 bases). Germline assignment: CDR1 KGHSH and CDR2 LQKENI. V gave up 5 bases and J gave up 6 bases, with 13 bases separating them. The CDR3 is made up of 14 amino acids. This CDR3 reads CASSATSYAGELFF. CDR3 in DNA: TGTGCCAGCTCAGCGACTAGTTACGCCGGGGAGCTGTTTTTT.

In the case of this clonotype: One end of the junction does not line up with germline, which may come from a read error. J is TRBJ2-7 and V is TRBV10-3, with D perhaps matching TRBD1 (6 bases). The CDR3 totals 12 residues. CDR1 ENHRY and CDR2 SYGVKD come from the germline V gene. The CDR3 loop reads CAISQTPGQRNF. The CDR3 region has the DNA TGTGCCATCAGTCAAACGCCGGGACAACGAAACTTC.

This clonotype was found a few times. The V and J genes are TRBV25-1 and TRBJ2-2; D might be TRBD1 (6 bases). Trimming shortened V by 0 bases and J by 2 bases, and 13 bases separated the two germline ends. Per germline, CDR1 MGHDK and CDR2 SYGVNS. This CDR3 has 17 amino acids. CDR3 amino acids: CASSEYYQGTNTGELFF. CDR3 DNA: TGTGCCAGCAGTGAATATTACCAGGGGACAAACACCGGGGAGCTGTTTTTT.

This chain connects TRBV9 to TRBJ2-3; D may match TRBD1 or TRBD2 (5 bases each). From germline, CDR1 is SGDLS and CDR2 YYNGEE. Trimming shortened V by 3 bases and J by 4 bases, and 12 bases separated the two germline ends. This CDR3 region has 14 residues. DNA for the CDR3: TGTGCCAGCAGCGCTCAGGGAGTGGCAGATACGCAGTATTTT. It yields the protein CASSAQGVADTQYF.

J is TRBJ2-1 and V is TRBV10-2; no firm D call. The CDR3 contains 11 residues. Germline lookup yields CDR1 WSHSY and CDR2 SAAADI. The ends were cut back, 8 bases at V and 9 bases at J, with 11 bases in the middle. The CDR3 sequence is CASSLKVEQFF. CDR3 in DNA: TGCGCCAGCTCCCTAAAGGTTGAGCAGTTCTTC.

The chain employs TRBV11-2 and TRBJ2-5; D perhaps matches TRBD1 (6 bases). Per the germline V gene, CDR1 is SGHAT and CDR2 is FQNNGV. The CDR3 is made up of 13 amino acids. Between the trimmed V and J ends, which lost 0 bases and 7 bases, there was a span of 9 bases. CDR3: CASSLEGAVTQYF. The DNA of the CDR3 is TGTGCCAGCAGCTTAGAGGGGGCGGTGACCCAGTACTTC.